The present T cell receptor beta chain was sequenced within a study of Ad26.COV2.S vaccination and SARS-CoV-2 variants. Study overall: A participant enrolled in the COV1001 Ad26.COV2.S trial arm provided the sample. Ad26.COV2.S, an intramuscular injection, was given once or twice 56 days apart. Study conclusions and caveats: The breadth of spike-specific CD8+ and CD4+ T cell responses after vaccination was reportedly substantial.

Noted treatment: about 20 received Ad26.COV2.S at low or high dose, single or two shots; several received placebo; per-sample allocation not given. Sampling was done on day 63 after the first vaccine or placebo injection. The shot given was an Ad26 vector that makes Wuhan-strain SARS-CoV-2 spike. The method was immunoSEQ multiplex PCR; TCRdb's version includes in-frame clones alone and lacks a portion of them. This table has roughly 350,000 clones, about 86% appearing once. Germline CDR1 LNHDA, CDR2 SQIVND (reference sequence). CDR3 size: 14 residues. V lost 6 bases and J 4 bases, leaving 12 bases between the germline ends. In the case of this clone: Antigen: not known.

The rearrangement joins TRBV19 to TRBJ1-4, with a tentative D call TRBD1 (6 bases). This specimen was peripheral blood, taken in a trial of Ad26.COV2.S vaccine versus placebo. The TCR sequence derives from a person between 18 and 60 years old who received the Ad26.COV2.S COVID-19 vaccine or a placebo. This chain's CDR3 is CASRLTGVNEKLFF. The CDR3 DNA reads as TGTGCCAGTAGATTGACAGGAGTTAATGAAAAACTGTTTTTT.